These 6 T cell receptor beta chains were all obtained from the same sample, sequenced in a study of T cell changes during pregnancy in multiple sclerosis. Using immunoSEQ multiplex PCR, the repertoire was profiled, and TCRdb retains in-frame clones only, with some absent. The sample contains about 44,000 clones, approximately 96% of which appear only once. This specimen was peripheral blood, taken in the second trimester of pregnancy. Receptors were obtained from a female donor with multiple sclerosis, enrolled in a pregnancy study.

The chain recombines TRBV7-7 with TRBJ2-1; D is ambiguous. This CDR3 contains 15 residues. CDR1 SSHAT and CDR2 FNYEAQ come from the germline V gene (reference sequence). The germline V and J ends were trimmed by 0 bases and 9 bases, with 15 bases remaining between them. CDR3 sequence: CASSLAKTPSGEQFF. CDR3 DNA sequence: TGTGCCAGCAGCTTAGCCAAGACTCCCTCTGGTGAGCAGTTCTTC.

As for this clone: The junction departs from germline at one end; a sequencing error may be responsible. V gene TRBV28 combines with J gene TRBJ2-7; D is possibly TRBD1 (5 bases). The germline gives CDR1 MDHEN, CDR2 SYDVKM. The CDR3 spans 11 residues. CDR3 coding DNA: TGTGCCAGCAGTGGGCCTAAGGGGATGGACTTC. This gives the protein CASSGPKGMDF.

This clone was seen once. The chain uses TRBV7-7 and TRBJ2-3, with 7 positions matching TRBD1. J was trimmed by 4 bases and V by 1 base; bases with no gene match: 2. Per germline, CDR1 SSHAT and CDR2 FNYEAQ (reference sequence). This CDR3 comprises 14 residues. The CDR3 is CASSLGQGADTQYF. CDR3 sequence (DNA): TGTGCCAGCAGCTTAGGTCAGGGGGCAGATACGCAGTATTTT.

The J gene is TRBJ2-5, the V gene TRBV4-2; maybe TRBD1 (8 bases). V lost 1 base, J lost 9 bases, and 15 bases lay in between. CDR3 length: 14 residues. Germline V gene data show CDR1 as LGHNA and CDR2 as YNFKEQ. The CDR3, as DNA: TGTGCCAGCAGCCAAGGGGGAACAGGGGGGGCCCAGTACTTC. It encodes CASSQGGTGGAQYF.

This chain links TRBV5-1 with TRBJ2-2; D is perhaps TRBD2 (5 bases). The CDR3 sequence is 15 residues long. Germline-derived CDR1 and CDR2 are SGHRS and YFSETQ. Deletions cut 0 bases from V and 6 bases from J, with 12 bases between. This CDR3 reads CASSLGGFDAGELFF. The CDR3 DNA sequence: TGCGCCAGCAGCTTGGGAGGGTTCGACGCCGGGGAGCTGTTTTTT.

The chain uses TRBV28 and TRBJ2-3; TRBD2 aligns across 7 bases. CDR1 and CDR2 (germline): MDHEN, SYDVKM. V lost 4 bases to trimming and J lost 2 bases; unmatched junction nucleotides: 9. The CDR3 consists of 16 residues. The chain's CDR3 is CASSYPPGGNTDTQYF. The CDR3 DNA reads as TGTGCCAGCAGTTACCCGCCGGGAGGTAACACAGATACGCAGTATTTT.